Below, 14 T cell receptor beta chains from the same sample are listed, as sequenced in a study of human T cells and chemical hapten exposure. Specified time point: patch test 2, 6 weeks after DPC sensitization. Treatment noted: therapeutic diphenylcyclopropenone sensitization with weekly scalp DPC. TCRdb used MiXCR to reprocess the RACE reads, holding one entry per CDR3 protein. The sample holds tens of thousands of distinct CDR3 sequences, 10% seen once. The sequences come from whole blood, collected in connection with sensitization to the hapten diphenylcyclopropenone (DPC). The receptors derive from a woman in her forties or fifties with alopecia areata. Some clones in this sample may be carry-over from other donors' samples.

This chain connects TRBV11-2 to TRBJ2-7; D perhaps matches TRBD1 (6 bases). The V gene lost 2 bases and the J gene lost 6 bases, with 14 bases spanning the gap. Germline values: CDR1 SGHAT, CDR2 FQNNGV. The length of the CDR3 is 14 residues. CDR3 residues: CASSLSQGKREQYF. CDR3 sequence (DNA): TGTGCCAGCAGCTTATCTCAGGGGAAACGCGAGCAGTACTTC.

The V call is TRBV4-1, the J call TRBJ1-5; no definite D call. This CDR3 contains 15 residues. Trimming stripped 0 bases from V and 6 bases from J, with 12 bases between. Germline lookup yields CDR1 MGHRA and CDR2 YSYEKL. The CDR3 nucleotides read TGCGCCAGCAGCCAAGAACTACAGTTAAGTCAGCCCCAGCATTTT. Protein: CASSQELQLSQPQHF.

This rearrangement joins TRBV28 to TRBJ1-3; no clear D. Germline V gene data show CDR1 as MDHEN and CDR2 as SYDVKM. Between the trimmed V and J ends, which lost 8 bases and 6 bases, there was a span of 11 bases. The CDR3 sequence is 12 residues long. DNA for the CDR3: TGTGCCAGCGGGTATTCGGTAAACACCATATATTTT. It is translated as CASGYSVNTIYF.

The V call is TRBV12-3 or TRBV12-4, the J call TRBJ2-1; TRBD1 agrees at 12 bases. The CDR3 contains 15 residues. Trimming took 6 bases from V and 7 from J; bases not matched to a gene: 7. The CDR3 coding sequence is TGTGCCAGCAGCACCGGGACAGGGGGCAAAAATGAGCAGTTCTTC. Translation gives CASSTGTGGKNEQFF.

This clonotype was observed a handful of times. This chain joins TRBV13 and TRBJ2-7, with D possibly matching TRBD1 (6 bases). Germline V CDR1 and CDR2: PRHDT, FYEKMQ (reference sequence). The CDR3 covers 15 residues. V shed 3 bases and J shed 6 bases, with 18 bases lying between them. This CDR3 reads CASSLGRRVQGEQYF. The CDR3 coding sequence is TGTGCCAGCAGCTTGGGTCGCAGAGTACAGGGCGAGCAGTACTTC.

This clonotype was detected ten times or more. Written as DNA, the CDR3 is TGTGCCAGCAGCCCCGGGACAGGGGGCAATTCACCCCTCCACTTT. It encodes CASSPGTGGNSPLHF. The gene calls are TRBV28 and TRBJ1-6; 12 nucleotides line up with TRBD1. The CDR3 has 15 residues. Germline V gene lookup returns CDR1 MDHEN and CDR2 SYDVKM. The ends lost 6 bases at V and 7 bases at J; junction bases unmatched: 4. Full variable domain (remainder filled in from reference TRBV28 and TRBJ1-6): DVKVTQSSRYLVKRTGEKVFLECVQDMDHENMFWYRQDPGLGLRLIYFSYDVKMKEKGDIPEGYSVSREKKERFSLILESASTNQTSMYLCASSPGTGGNSPLHFGNGTRLTVT.

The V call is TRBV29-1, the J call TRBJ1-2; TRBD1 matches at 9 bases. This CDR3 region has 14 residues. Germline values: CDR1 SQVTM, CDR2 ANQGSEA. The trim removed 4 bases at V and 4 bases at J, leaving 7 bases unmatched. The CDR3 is CSVGGTGQGYGYTF. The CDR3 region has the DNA TGCAGCGTTGGAGGGACGGGACAGGGCTATGGCTACACCTTC.

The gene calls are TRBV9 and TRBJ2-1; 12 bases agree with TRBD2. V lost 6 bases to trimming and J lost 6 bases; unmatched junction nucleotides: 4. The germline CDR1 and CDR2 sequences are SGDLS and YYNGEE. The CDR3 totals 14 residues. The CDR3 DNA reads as TGTGCCAGCACTAGCGGGAGGGGGAGCAATGAGCAGTTCTTC. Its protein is CASTSGRGSNEQFF.

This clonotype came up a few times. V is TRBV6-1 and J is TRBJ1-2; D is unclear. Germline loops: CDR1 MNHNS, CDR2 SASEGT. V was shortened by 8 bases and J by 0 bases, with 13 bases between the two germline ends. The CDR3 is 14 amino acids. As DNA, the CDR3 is TGTGCCAGCGGTTGGTCAAGCCCTAACTATGGCTACACCTTC. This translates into CASGWSSPNYGYTF.

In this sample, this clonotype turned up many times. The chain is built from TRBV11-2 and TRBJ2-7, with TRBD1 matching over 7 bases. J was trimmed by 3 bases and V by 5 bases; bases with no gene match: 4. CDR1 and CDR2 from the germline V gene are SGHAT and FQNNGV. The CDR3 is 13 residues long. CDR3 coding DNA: TGTGCCAGCAGCACGGGACAGAACTACGAGCAGTACTTC. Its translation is CASSTGQNYEQYF.

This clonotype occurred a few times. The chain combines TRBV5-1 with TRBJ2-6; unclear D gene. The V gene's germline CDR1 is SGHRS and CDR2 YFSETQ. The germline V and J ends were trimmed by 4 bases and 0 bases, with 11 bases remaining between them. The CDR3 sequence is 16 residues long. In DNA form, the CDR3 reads TGCGCCAGCAGCCTCGTCCAGAGCTCTGGGGCCAACGTCCTGACTTTC. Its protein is CASSLVQSSGANVLTF.

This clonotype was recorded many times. CDR3 protein: CSVPGVRTGGAEAFF. In DNA, the CDR3 is TGCAGCGTTCCGGGGGTTCGGACAGGGGGCGCGGAAGCTTTCTTT. This chain links TRBV29-1 with TRBJ1-1, with 11 bases identical to TRBD1. The CDR3 is 15 residues long. CDR1 and CDR2 (germline): SQVTM, ANQGSEA. J lost 8 bases, V lost 5 bases, and 13 bases had no gene match. Based on the CDR3 plus reference TRBV29-1 and TRBJ1-1, the full variable domain is SAVISQKPSRDICQRGTSLTIQCQVDSQVTMMFWYRQQPGQSLTLIATANQGSEATYESGFVIDKFPISRPNLTFSTLTVSNMSPEDSSIYLCSVPGVRTGGAEAFFGQGTRLTVV.

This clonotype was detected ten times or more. The CDR3 spells CASSPEGYEQYF. CDR3 bases: TGCGCCAGCAGCCCGGAGGGGTACGAGCAGTACTTC. This sequence joins TRBV5-1 and TRBJ2-7; tentative D call: TRBD2 (6 bases). The V end lost 4 bases, the J end lost 4 bases, and 9 bases lay between the germline ends. The CDR3 runs to 12 residues. Per the germline V gene, CDR1 is SGHRS and CDR2 is YFSETQ. The full variable domain, its missing parts supplied by reference TRBV5-1 and TRBJ2-7, is KAGVTQTPRYLIKTRGQQVTLSCSPISGHRSVSWYQQTPGQGLQFLFEYFSETQRNKGNFPGRFSGRQFSNSRSEMNVSTLELGDSALYLCASSPEGYEQYFGPGTRLTVT.

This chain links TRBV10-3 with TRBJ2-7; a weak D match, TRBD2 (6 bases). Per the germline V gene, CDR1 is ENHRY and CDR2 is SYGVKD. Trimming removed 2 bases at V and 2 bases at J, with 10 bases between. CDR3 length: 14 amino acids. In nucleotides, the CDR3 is TGTGCCATCAGTGAGGGGGGGAGTACCTACGAGCAGTACTTC. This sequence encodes CAISEGGSTYEQYF.